This T cell receptor (beta chain) was obtained from a study of siplizumab effects on memory and regulatory T cells. Study conclusions and caveats: Proliferating Tregs' suppressive function in siplizumab cultures went unconfirmed. Roughly 75-96% of proliferating clones (CD4+ or CD8+) could not be assigned a naive or memory phenotype.

Germline lookup yields CDR1 SGHRS and CDR2 YFSETQ. V lost 0 bases, J lost 0 bases, and 5 bases lay in between. The CDR3 contains 14 residues. The authors kept the mixed lymphocyte reaction cells in coculture at 37°C for 6 days. Per individual sample, about 100,000 TCR templates were assayed. Sequencing was performed with immunoSEQ multiplex PCR; in TCRdb, only in-frame clones are kept and a portion is missing. This sample yields 6,000 or so clones, of which more than 35% are seen a single time; 15% to 20% belongs to the top ten. Turning to this clone: No antigen is known for it.

The chain links TRBV5-1 to TRBJ2-3; D unclear. The sequenced sample was CFSE-low (dividing) CD8+ T cells sorted from an allogeneic mixed lymphocyte reaction. The sequence was obtained from a human donor in good health; the cells came from an allogeneic mixed lymphocyte reaction. The CDR3 nucleotides read TGCGCCAGCAGCTTGGGGCAGAGCACAGATACGCAGTATTTT. It codes for CASSLGQSTDTQYF. Looking up the rest from reference TRBV5-1 and TRBJ2-3 gives the full variable domain: KAGVTQTPRYLIKTRGQQVTLSCSPISGHRSVSWYQQTPGQGLQFLFEYFSETQRNKGNFPGRFSGRQFSNSRSEMNVSTLELGDSALYLCASSLGQSTDTQYFGPGTRLTVL.